This T cell receptor (beta chain) was profiled in a study of blood T cell repertoires in COVID-19. Turning to the study itself: COVID-19 samples collected from the United States, Italy and Spain covered acute and convalescent phases. The analysed material was cDNA or gDNA that came from T cells, B-cell-depleted T cells, or PBMCs.

Original data processing: Amplification of reference gene primers provided the estimated nucleated cell counts. Libraries were prepared by immunoSEQ multiplex PCR; TCRdb keeps only in-frame clonotypes and omits some of them. Clone size and V and J calls were adopted from that table, with D and trimming inferred from the DNA. Here the sample spans about 420,000 clones, roughly 89% being singletons. Enrolment of Seattle patients took place during active infection, and they were followed longitudinally. This clone appeared once. Between the trimmed V and J ends, which lost 7 bases and 2 bases, there was a span of 11 bases. Germline loops: CDR1 SGHRS, CDR2 YFSETQ. This CDR3 is 13 amino acids long.

Sequenced input: peripheral blood. The V and J genes are TRBV5-1 and TRBJ2-3; maybe TRBD1 (5 bases). This receptor was taken from a man aged 18 to 35 with COVID-19, enrolled during active disease. The CDR3 nucleotides are TGCGCCAGCGGGGCAGACGACACAGATACGCAGTATTTT. This encodes CASGADDTDTQYF.